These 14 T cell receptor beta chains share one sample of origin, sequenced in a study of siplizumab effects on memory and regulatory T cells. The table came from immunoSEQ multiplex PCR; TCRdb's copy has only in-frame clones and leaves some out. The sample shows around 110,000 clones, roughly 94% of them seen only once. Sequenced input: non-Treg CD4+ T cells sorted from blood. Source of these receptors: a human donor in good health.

CDR3 amino acids: CASSEETGNFYEQYF. The CDR3, as DNA: TGTGCCAGCAGTGAAGAGACGGGGAACTTCTACGAGCAGTACTTC. This chain uses TRBV6-1 with TRBJ2-7; a weak D match, TRBD2 (5 bases). V was pared by 1 base and J by 3 bases, with 13 bases between. The CDR3 contains 15 residues. From germline, CDR1 is MNHNS and CDR2 SASEGT.

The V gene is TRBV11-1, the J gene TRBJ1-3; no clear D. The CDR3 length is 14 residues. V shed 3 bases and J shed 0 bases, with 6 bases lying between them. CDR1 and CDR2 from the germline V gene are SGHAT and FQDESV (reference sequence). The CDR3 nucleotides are TGTGCCAGCAGCTTGGTCAACTCTGGAAACACCATATATTTT. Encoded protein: CASSLVNSGNTIYF.

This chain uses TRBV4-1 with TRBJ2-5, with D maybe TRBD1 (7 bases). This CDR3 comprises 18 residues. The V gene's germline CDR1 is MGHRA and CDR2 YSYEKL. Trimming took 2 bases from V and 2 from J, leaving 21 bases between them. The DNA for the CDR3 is TGCGCCAGCAGCCAAATAGGCGGAGGGGGCGGAAAGCAAGAGACCCAGTACTTC. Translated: CASSQIGGGGGKQETQYF.

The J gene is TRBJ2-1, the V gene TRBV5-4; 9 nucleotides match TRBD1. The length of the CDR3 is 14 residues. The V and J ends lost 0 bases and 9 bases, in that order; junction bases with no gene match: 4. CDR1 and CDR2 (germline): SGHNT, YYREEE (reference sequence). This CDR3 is CASSLAGTGSEQFF. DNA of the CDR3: TGTGCCAGCAGCTTGGCCGGGACAGGGAGTGAGCAGTTCTTC.

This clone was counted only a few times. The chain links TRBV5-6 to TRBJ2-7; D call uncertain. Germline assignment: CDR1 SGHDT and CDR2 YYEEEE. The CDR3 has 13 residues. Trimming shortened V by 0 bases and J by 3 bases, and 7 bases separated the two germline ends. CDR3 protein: CASSLVLNYEQYF. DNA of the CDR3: TGTGCCAGCAGCTTGGTACTCAACTACGAGCAGTACTTC.

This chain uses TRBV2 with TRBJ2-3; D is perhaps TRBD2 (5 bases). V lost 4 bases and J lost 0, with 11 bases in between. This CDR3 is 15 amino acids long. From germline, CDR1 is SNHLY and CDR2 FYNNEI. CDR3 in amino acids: CASSGSRRSTDTQYF. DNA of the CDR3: TGTGCCAGCAGTGGGTCTAGGAGGAGCACAGATACGCAGTATTTT.

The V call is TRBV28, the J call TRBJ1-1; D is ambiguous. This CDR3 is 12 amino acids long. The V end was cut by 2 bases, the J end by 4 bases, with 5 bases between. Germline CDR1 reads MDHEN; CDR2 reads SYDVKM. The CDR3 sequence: CASSLEVTEAFF. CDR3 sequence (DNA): TGTGCCAGCAGTTTAGAGGTCACTGAAGCTTTCTTT.

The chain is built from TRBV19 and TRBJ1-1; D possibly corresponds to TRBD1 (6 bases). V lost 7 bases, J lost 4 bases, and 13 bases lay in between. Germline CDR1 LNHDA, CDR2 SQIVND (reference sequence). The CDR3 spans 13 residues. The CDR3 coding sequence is TGTGCCAGTATGGTAGGAGGGGGCACTGAAGCTTTCTTT. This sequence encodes CASMVGGGTEAFF.

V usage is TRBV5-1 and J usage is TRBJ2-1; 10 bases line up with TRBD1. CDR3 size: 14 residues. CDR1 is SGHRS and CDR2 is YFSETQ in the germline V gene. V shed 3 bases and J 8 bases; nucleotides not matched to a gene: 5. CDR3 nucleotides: TGCGCCAGCAGCTCCGGGACAGGGGAGGATGAGCAGTTCTTC. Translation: CASSSGTGEDEQFF.

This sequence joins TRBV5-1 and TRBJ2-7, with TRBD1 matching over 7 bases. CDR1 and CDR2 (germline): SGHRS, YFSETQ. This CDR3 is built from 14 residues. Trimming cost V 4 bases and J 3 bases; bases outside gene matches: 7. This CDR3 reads CASSITGDLYEQYF. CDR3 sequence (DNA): TGCGCCAGCAGCATTACAGGGGACCTCTACGAGCAGTACTTC.

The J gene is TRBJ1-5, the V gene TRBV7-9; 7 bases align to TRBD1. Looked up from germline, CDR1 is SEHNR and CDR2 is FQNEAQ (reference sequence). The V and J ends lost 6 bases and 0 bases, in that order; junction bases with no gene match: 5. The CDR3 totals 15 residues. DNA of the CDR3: TGTGCCAGCAGTCGCGGACAGGTTAGCAATCAGCCCCAGCATTTT. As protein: CASSRGQVSNQPQHF.

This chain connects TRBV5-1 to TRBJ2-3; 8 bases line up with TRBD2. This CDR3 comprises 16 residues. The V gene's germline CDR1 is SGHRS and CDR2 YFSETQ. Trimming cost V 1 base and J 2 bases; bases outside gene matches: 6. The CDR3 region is CASSLNGGGLTDTQYF. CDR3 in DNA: TGCGCCAGCAGCTTGAATGGCGGGGGGCTCACAGATACGCAGTATTTT.

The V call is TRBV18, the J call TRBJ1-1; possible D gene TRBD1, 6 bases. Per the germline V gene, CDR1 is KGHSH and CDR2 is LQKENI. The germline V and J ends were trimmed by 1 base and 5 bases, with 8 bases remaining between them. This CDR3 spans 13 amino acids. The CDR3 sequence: CASSPQGGTEAFF. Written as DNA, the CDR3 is TGTGCCAGCTCACCACAAGGGGGGACTGAAGCTTTCTTT.

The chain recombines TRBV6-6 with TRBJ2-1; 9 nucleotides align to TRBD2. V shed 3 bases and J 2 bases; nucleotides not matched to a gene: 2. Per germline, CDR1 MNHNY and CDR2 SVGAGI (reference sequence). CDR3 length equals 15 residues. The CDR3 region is CASSYRLAAYNEQFF. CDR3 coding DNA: TGTGCCAGCAGTTATCGACTAGCGGCCTACAATGAGCAGTTCTTC.